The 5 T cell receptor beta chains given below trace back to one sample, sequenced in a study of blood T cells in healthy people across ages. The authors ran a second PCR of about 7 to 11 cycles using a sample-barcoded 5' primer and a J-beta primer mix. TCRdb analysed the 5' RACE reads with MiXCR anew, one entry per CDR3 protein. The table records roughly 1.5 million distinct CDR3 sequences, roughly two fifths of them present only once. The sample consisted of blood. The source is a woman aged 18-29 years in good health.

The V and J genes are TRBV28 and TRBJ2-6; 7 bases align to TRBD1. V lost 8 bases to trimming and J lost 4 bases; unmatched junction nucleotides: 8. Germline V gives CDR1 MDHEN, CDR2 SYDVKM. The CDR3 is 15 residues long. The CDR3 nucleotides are TGTGCCAGCCCTAGGGGGCTTTTAGGGGCCAACGTCCTGACTTTC. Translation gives CASPRGLLGANVLTF.

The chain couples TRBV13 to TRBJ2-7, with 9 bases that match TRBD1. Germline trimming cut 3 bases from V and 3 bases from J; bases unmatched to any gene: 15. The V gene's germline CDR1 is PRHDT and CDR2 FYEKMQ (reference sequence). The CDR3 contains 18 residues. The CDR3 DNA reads TGTGCCAGCAGCTTTAGGGACAGGGTTGGACTTGAGGGCTACGAGCAGTACTTC. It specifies CASSFRDRVGLEGYEQYF.

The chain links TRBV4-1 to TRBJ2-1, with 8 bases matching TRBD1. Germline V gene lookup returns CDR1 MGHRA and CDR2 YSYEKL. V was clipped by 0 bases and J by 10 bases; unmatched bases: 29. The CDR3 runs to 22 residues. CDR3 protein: CASSQEKVRRQGATLAYYEQFF. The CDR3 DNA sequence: TGCGCCAGCAGCCAAGAAAAAGTAAGAAGGCAGGGGGCAACCTTAGCTTACTACGAGCAGTTCTTC.

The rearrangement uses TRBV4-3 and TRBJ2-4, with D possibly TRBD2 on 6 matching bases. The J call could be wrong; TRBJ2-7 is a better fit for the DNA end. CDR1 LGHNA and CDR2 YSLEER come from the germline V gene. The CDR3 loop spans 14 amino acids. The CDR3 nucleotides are TGCGCCAGCAGCCAAGATGAGCTCGGGGGCGAGCAGTACTTC. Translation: CASSQDELGGEQYF.

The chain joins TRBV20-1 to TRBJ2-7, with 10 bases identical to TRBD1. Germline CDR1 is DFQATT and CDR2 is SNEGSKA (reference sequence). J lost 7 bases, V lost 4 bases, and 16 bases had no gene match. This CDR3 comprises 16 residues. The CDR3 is CSAINRGTGVNNEQYF. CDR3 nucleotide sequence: TGCAGTGCTATAAATCGGGGGACAGGGGTTAACAATGAGCAGTACTTC.